The 28 T cell receptor beta chains reported below all come from one sample, sequenced in a study of identical twins. A single record per CDR3 protein comes from TCRdb applying MiXCR to the 5' RACE reads. The repertoire holds 400,000 to 550,000 distinct CDR3 sequences, with 13% to 15% as singletons. The same data also contributed to another study, on yellow fever vaccine responses in identical twins.

Sample: CD4+ T cells sorted from blood. Every receptor here comes from a woman aged 18-30 years in good health.

This clonotype was detected only a few times. The V and J genes are TRBV4-2 and TRBJ2-7, with D uncertain. Trimming took off 0 bases at V and 6 bases at J, with 9 bases between the two ends. The CDR3 is 13 residues long. Germline V gives CDR1 LGHNA, CDR2 YNFKEQ. Here the CDR3 reads CASSQDGRLEQYF. In DNA, the CDR3 is TGTGCCAGCAGCCAAGATGGGCGGCTCGAGCAGTACTTC.

This clonotype was counted a few times. The rearrangement uses TRBV2 and TRBJ2-1; 7 bases map to TRBD2. Looked up from germline, CDR1 is SNHLY and CDR2 is FYNNEI. With 11 bases clipped from V and 3 bases from J, the junction kept 7 bases outside the gene matches. The CDR3 contains 13 residues. The DNA for the CDR3 is TGTGCCTCCGAGCGGGGAGGCTACAATGAGCAGTTCTTC. Translated, it gives CASERGGYNEQFF.

This clonotype was observed a handful of times. The rearrangement uses TRBV25-1 and TRBJ2-6; D not certain. The CDR3 is 15 residues long. V was cut by 4 bases and J by 0 bases, with 7 bases left in between. Germline-derived CDR1 and CDR2 are MGHDK and SYGVNS. The CDR3 nucleotides read TGTGCCAGCAGTGTTATACACTCTGGGGCCAACGTCCTGACTTTC. It specifies CASSVIHSGANVLTF. Full variable domain (outside the CDR3, taken from reference TRBV25-1 and TRBJ2-6): EADIYQTPRYLVIGTGKKITLECSQTMGHDKMYWYQQDPGMELHLIHYSYGVNSTEKGDLSSESTVSRIRTEHFPLTLESARPSHTSQYLCASSVIHSGANVLTFGAGSRLTVL.

This clonotype has only a few counts. V usage is TRBV20-1 and J usage is TRBJ1-5; D ambiguous. Trimming pared 0 bases from V and 5 bases from J, leaving 14 bases between. The CDR3 consists of 15 residues. Per the germline V gene, CDR1 is DFQATT and CDR2 is SNEGSKA (reference sequence). The CDR3 nucleotides read TGCAGTGCTAGAGATATGGGGAGGAACCATCAGCCCCAGCATTTT. Amino acids: CSARDMGRNHQPQHF.

This clonotype has more than one count but fewer than ten. The chain employs TRBV20-1 and TRBJ2-7; unclear D gene. This CDR3 contains 14 residues. Germline lookup yields CDR1 DFQATT and CDR2 SNEGSKA (reference sequence). V was shortened by 3 bases and J by 0 bases, with 12 bases between the two germline ends. CDR3 loop: CSASSLLNSYEQYF. The CDR3 region has the DNA TGCAGTGCTAGTAGCCTACTTAACTCCTACGAGCAGTACTTC.

In its sample, this clonotype was seen a few times. The gene calls are TRBV12-3 or TRBV12-4 and TRBJ1-5; 8 nucleotides agree with TRBD1. The length of the CDR3 is 15 residues. V trimming: 6 bases; J trimming: 2 bases; junction bases outside the gene matches: 6. The DNA for the CDR3 is TGTGCCAGCAGACTATCGACAGGGGGCAATCAGCCCCAGCATTTT. Protein product: CASRLSTGGNQPQHF.

This clonotype has just a few counts. This chain connects TRBV25-1 to TRBJ1-1; D call uncertain. V was clipped by 7 bases and J by 0 bases, with 15 bases between them. The CDR3 loop spans 15 amino acids. Germline V gene lookup returns CDR1 MGHDK and CDR2 SYGVNS. The CDR3 coding sequence is TGTGCCAGCACCCCACTGGCAGGTTTGAACACTGAAGCTTTCTTT. Protein: CASTPLAGLNTEAFF.

The V gene is TRBV6-2 or TRBV6-3, the J gene TRBJ2-3; unclear D gene. With 5 bases removed from V and 0 bases from J, the gap between germline ends came to 18 bases. Per germline, CDR1 MNHEY and CDR2 SVGEGT. The CDR3 is 17 residues long. DNA for the CDR3: TGTGCCAGCAGTCACGGTACTAAGCGCGCTAGCACAGATACGCAGTATTTT. Protein sequence: CASSHGTKRASTDTQYF.

The chain couples TRBV5-5 to TRBJ2-3, with D possibly TRBD2 on 6 matching bases. The V and J ends lost 6 bases and 1 base respectively, with 12 bases between them. Germline CDR1 and CDR2: SGHKS and YYEKEE (reference sequence). This CDR3 has 14 amino acids. The CDR3 DNA sequence: TGTGCCAGCAACGTCTGGGGGGGCACAGATACGCAGTATTTT. It yields the protein CASNVWGGTDTQYF. The full variable domain, completed using reference TRBV5-5 and TRBJ2-3, is DAGVTQSPTHLIKTRGQQVTLRCSPISGHKSVSWYQQVLGQGPQFIFQYYEKEERGRGNFPDRFSARQFPNYSSELNVNALLLGDSALYLCASNVWGGTDTQYFGPGTRLTVL.

The table lists this clonotype with a few counts. J is TRBJ2-1 and V is TRBV28, with 10 bases that match TRBD2. Germline lookup yields CDR1 MDHEN and CDR2 SYDVKM. J lost 7 bases, V lost 1 base, and 7 bases had no gene match. There are 16 residues in the CDR3. The CDR3 DNA reads as TGTGCCAGCAGTTTATCTACAGCGGGGGGGGGGAATGAGCAGTTCTTC. It translates to CASSLSTAGGGNEQFF. Variable domain in full (rest from reference TRBV28 and TRBJ2-1): DVKVTQSSRYLVKRTGEKVFLECVQDMDHENMFWYRQDPGLGLRLIYFSYDVKMKEKGDIPEGYSVSREKKERFSLILESASTNQTSMYLCASSLSTAGGGNEQFFGPGTRLTVL.

This clonotype was seen only a few times. The rearrangement uses TRBV6-6 and TRBJ2-1; TRBD2 aligns across 7 bases. Per germline, CDR1 MNHNY and CDR2 SVGAGI (reference sequence). Trimming took 5 bases from V and 8 from J; bases not matched to a gene: 3. The CDR3 has 12 amino acids. In nucleotides, the CDR3 is TGTGCCAGCAGTACCGCGGGGGATGAGCAGTTCTTC. It yields the protein CASSTAGDEQFF.

This clonotype was seen more than once but under ten times. The chain couples TRBV6-1 to TRBJ2-2, with 10 bases identical to TRBD1. Germline lookup yields CDR1 MNHNS and CDR2 SASEGT. The ends lost 6 bases at V and 5 bases at J; junction bases unmatched: 9. The length of the CDR3 is 16 residues. DNA of the CDR3: TGTGCCAGCAGCAACCTAGACAGGGGGCGAACCGGGGAGCTGTTTTTT. Protein: CASSNLDRGRTGELFF.

The chain uses TRBV5-1 and TRBJ2-3; no reliable D call. The V gene's germline CDR1 is SGHRS and CDR2 YFSETQ. Trimming removed 0 bases at V and 3 bases at J, with 11 bases between. The CDR3 has 15 residues. CDR3 region: CASSLGRLGTDTQYF. The CDR3 region has the DNA TGCGCCAGCAGCTTGGGAAGGCTGGGGACAGATACGCAGTATTTT.

This clonotype was counted at least ten times. The rearrangement uses TRBV12-3 or TRBV12-4 and TRBJ2-1; 12 bases are a match to TRBD2. The trim removed 2 bases at V and 7 bases at J, leaving 3 bases unmatched. This CDR3 has 15 residues. DNA of the CDR3: TGTGCCAGCAGTTTAAGGACTAGCGGGAAAAATGAGCAGTTCTTC. Protein product: CASSLRTSGKNEQFF.

CDR3 sequence: CASSFPGPKIAETQYF. CDR3 nucleotide sequence: TGTGCCAGCAGTTTCCCGGGACCCAAAATCGCGGAGACCCAGTACTTC. This rearrangement joins TRBV12-3 or TRBV12-4 to TRBJ2-5; D is tentatively TRBD1 or TRBD2 (5 bases each). This CDR3 region has 16 residues. The V and J ends lost 3 bases and 5 bases respectively, with 19 bases between them.

The gene calls are TRBV7-8 and TRBJ2-2, with TRBD2 as a possible D gene (5 bases). The CDR3 loop spans 14 amino acids. V was clipped by 5 bases and J by 7 bases, with 14 bases between them. CDR1 SGHVS and CDR2 FQNEAQ come from the germline V gene. The CDR3 nucleotides are TGTGCCAGCAGCCCCCTAGCATACATCGGGGAGCTGTTTTTT. This encodes CASSPLAYIGELFF.

The chain combines TRBV20-1 with TRBJ2-7; possible D gene TRBD2, 6 bases. V lost 1 base to trimming and J lost 6 bases, with 19 bases between them. In germline, CDR1 is DFQATT, CDR2 SNEGSKA (reference sequence). The CDR3 loop spans 15 amino acids. Here the CDR3 DNA reads TGCAGTGCTAGAGGGGGACTTGGAAGCGGAACCGAGCAGTACTTC. Translation: CSARGGLGSGTEQYF.

This clonotype was recorded many times. The chain couples TRBV4-3 to TRBJ2-7; TRBD2 agrees at 11 bases. J was trimmed by 2 bases and V by 4 bases; bases with no gene match: 4. This CDR3 spans 15 amino acids. CDR1 LGHNA and CDR2 YSLEER come from the germline V gene. The CDR3 DNA reads TGCGCCAGCAGCCTAGCGGGAGGGCCGGCCTACGAGCAGTACTTC. This codes for CASSLAGGPAYEQYF.

This chain uses TRBV5-1 with TRBJ2-7; TRBD2 agrees at 9 bases. There are 18 residues in the CDR3. The germline V gene encodes CDR1 SGHRS and CDR2 YFSETQ. The ends lost 0 bases at V and 9 bases at J; junction bases unmatched: 19. The CDR3 DNA reads TGCGCCAGCAGCTTGGTCGCTAGCGGGATAGGGGGTACGAATATGCAGTACTTC. Translating it yields CASSLVASGIGGTNMQYF.

About this clonotype itself: One end of the junction does not line up with germline, which may come from a read error. The V gene is TRBV6-2 or TRBV6-3, the J gene TRBJ2-7; 11 positions match TRBD1. Germline CDR1 reads MNHEY; CDR2 reads SVGEGT. The CDR3 sequence is 15 residues long. CDR3 sequence: CASSRARTGGRPLNF. CDR3 nucleotides: TGTGCCAGCAGTCGTGCCCGGACAGGGGGCCGGCCTCTGAACTTC.

This chain's CDR3 is CASSSQTSGRVNEQFF. In DNA, the CDR3 is TGTGCCAGCAGCTCTCAGACTAGCGGGAGAGTCAATGAGCAGTTCTTC. This sequence joins TRBV11-3 and TRBJ2-1; 12 bases agree with TRBD2. V lost 4 bases, J lost 6 bases, and 7 bases stayed unmatched. The germline V gene encodes CDR1 SGHNT and CDR2 YENEEA. The CDR3 extends over 16 amino acids.

The V gene is TRBV20-1, the J gene TRBJ2-7, with 14 bases aligning to TRBD2. CDR3 length: 17 amino acids. The V gene's germline CDR1 is DFQATT and CDR2 SNEGSKA (reference sequence). After removal of 4 bases from V and 3 bases from J, the junction contained 11 bases not matched to a gene. Here the CDR3 reads CSATPRTSGGRLYEQYF. As DNA, the CDR3 is TGCAGTGCTACCCCTCGGACTAGCGGGGGGCGGCTCTACGAGCAGTACTTC.

The sample holds many counts of this clonotype. The chain is built from TRBV5-1 and TRBJ2-1, with 8 bases fitting TRBD2. Per the germline V gene, CDR1 is SGHRS and CDR2 is YFSETQ. The ends lost 4 bases at V and 0 bases at J; junction bases unmatched: 6. There are 16 residues in the CDR3. The CDR3 coding sequence is TGCGCCAGCAGCGCTACTAGCGGAAGCTCCTACAATGAGCAGTTCTTC. It encodes CASSATSGSSYNEQFF.

There are a few counts of this clonotype. The chain joins TRBV28 to TRBJ2-4; 7 bases agree with TRBD1. The CDR3 covers 13 residues. Per germline, CDR1 MDHEN and CDR2 SYDVKM. The ends lost 6 bases at V and 4 bases at J; junction bases unmatched: 3. This CDR3 reads CASSPGQKNIQYF. DNA of the CDR3: TGTGCCAGCAGCCCGGGACAGAAAAACATTCAGTACTTC.

In this sample, this clonotype turned up a few times. CDR3 sequence: CASSPWTSGANVLTF. CDR3 nucleotide sequence: TGTGCCAGCAGCCCTTGGACCTCTGGGGCCAACGTCCTGACTTTC. V is TRBV5-6 and J is TRBJ2-6; D is unresolved. The CDR3 consists of 15 residues. Germline values: CDR1 SGHDT, CDR2 YYEEEE. The V end lost 4 bases, the J end lost 0 bases, and 8 bases lay between the germline ends.

The chain is built from TRBV5-1 and TRBJ2-3; D gene unclear. Germline loops: CDR1 SGHRS, CDR2 YFSETQ. This CDR3 spans 13 amino acids. V lost 0 bases and J 6 bases, leaving 8 bases between the germline ends. The CDR3 loop reads CASSLGTADTQYF. In nucleotides, the CDR3 is TGCGCCAGCAGCTTGGGGACGGCCGATACGCAGTATTTT.

This clonotype was observed a handful of times. J is TRBJ2-1 and V is TRBV20-1; D is ambiguous. This CDR3 is 15 amino acids long. Trimming cost V 2 bases and J 1 base, with 12 bases left between them. The germline V gene has CDR1 DFQATT and CDR2 SNEGSKA (reference sequence). Here the CDR3 reads CSARRAVGSYNEQFF. DNA of the CDR3: TGCAGTGCTAGACGCGCGGTCGGGTCCTACAATGAGCAGTTCTTC.

This clonotype was picked up a small number of times. The J gene is TRBJ2-2, the V gene TRBV7-3, with 7 positions matching TRBD2. CDR1 is SGHTA and CDR2 is FQGTGA in the germline V gene. The CDR3 loop spans 16 amino acids. Trimming cost V 5 bases and J 1 base; bases outside gene matches: 7. CDR3 sequence (DNA): TGTGCCAGCAGCCATCGGGGAGGGATGAACACCGGGGAGCTGTTTTTT. This codes for CASSHRGGMNTGELFF.